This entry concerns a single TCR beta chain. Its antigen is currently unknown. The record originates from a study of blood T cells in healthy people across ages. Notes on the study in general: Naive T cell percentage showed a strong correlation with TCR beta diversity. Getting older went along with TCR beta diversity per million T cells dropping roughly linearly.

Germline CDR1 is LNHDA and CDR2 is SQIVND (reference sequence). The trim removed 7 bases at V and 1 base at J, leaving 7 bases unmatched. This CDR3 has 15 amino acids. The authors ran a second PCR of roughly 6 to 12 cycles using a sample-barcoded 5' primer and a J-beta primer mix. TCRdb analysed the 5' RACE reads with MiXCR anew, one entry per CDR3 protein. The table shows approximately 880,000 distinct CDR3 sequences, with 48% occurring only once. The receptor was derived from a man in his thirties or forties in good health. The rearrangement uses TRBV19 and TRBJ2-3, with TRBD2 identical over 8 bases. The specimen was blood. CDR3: CASTRRGDGTDTQYF. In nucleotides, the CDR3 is TGTGCCAGTACCCGGCGGGGGGATGGCACAGATACGCAGTATTTT.